What follows describes a single TCR beta chain. V lost 0 bases, J lost 4 bases, and 5 bases stayed unmatched. The CDR3 has 16 residues. Per germline, CDR1 LGHNA and CDR2 YSLEER. Clones were read by immunoSEQ multiplex PCR, and TCRdb kept only the in-frame ones, dropping some. The sample has fewer than 250,000 clones, 88% seen once; the top ten hold roughly 2.6%. This sample was taken from a study of blood T cell repertoires in COVID-19. About the research overall: Samples of COVID-19 (acute and convalescent) were obtained from the United States, Italy and Spain. From T cells, B-cell-depleted T cells, or PBMCs came the material, which was cDNA or gDNA.

The rearrangement joins TRBV4-3 to TRBJ2-1; 8 bases are a match to TRBD2. The material sequenced was peripheral blood. The sequence was collected from a woman aged 60-75 years with acute or convalescent COVID-19. The CDR3 is CASSQERTSKYNEQFF. CDR3 nucleotide sequence: TGCGCCAGCAGCCAAGAACGGACTAGCAAATACAATGAGCAGTTCTTC.